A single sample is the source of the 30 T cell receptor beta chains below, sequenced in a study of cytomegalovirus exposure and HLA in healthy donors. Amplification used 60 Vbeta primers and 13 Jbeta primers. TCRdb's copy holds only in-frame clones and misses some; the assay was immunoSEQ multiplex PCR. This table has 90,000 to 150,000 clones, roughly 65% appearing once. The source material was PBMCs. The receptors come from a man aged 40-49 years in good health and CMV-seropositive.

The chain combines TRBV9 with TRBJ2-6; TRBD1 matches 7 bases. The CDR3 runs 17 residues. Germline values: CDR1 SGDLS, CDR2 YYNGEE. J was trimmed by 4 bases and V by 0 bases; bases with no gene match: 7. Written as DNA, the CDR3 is TGTGCCAGCAGCGTAGAGGGGGACAGTACCGGGGCCAACGTCCTGACTTTC. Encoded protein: CASSVEGDSTGANVLTF.

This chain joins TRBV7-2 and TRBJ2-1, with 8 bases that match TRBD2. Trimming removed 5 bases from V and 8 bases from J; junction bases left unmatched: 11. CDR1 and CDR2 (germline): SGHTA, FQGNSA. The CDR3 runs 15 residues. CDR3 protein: CASSPSGGPGDEQFF. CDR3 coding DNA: TGTGCCAGCAGCCCCTCGGGAGGGCCAGGGGATGAGCAGTTCTTC.

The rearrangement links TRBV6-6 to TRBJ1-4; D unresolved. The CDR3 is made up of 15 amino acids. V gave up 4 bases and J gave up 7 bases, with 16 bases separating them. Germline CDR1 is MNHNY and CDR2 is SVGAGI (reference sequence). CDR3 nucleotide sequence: TGTGCCAGCAGTTCCCCCTCGCAGTTTGGTGAAAAACTGTTTTTT. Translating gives CASSSPSQFGEKLFF.

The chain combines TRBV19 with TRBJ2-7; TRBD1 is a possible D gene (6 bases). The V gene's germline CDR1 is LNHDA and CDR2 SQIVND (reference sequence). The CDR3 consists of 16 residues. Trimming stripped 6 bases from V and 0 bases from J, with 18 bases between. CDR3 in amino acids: CASRKTGVGSSYEQYF. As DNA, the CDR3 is TGTGCCAGTAGAAAGACAGGAGTCGGATCCTCCTACGAGCAGTACTTC. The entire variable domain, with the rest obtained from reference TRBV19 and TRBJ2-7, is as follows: DGGITQSPKYLFRKEGQNVTLSCEQNLNHDAMYWYRQDPGQGLRLIYYSQIVNDFQKGDIAEGYSVSREKKESFPLTVTSAQKNPTAFYLCASRKTGVGSSYEQYFGPGTRLTVT.

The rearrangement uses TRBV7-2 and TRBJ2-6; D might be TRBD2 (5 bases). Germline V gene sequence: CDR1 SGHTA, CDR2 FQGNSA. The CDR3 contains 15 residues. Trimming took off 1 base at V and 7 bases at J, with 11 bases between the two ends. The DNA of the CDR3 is TGTGCCAGCAGCTTAGTAGCGCCAGGAGCCAACGTCCTGACTTTC. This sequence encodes CASSLVAPGANVLTF.

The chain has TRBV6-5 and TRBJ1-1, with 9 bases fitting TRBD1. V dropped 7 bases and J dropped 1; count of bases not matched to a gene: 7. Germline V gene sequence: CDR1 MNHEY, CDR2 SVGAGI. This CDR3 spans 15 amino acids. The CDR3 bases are TGTGCCAGCAAAACACAGGGGGCGGAGAACACTGAAGCTTTCTTT. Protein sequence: CASKTQGAENTEAFF.

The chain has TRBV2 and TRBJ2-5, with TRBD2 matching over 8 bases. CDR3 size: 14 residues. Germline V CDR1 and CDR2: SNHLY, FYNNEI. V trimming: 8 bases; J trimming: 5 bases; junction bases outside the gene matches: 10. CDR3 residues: CASQERTSLETQYF. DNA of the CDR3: TGTGCCAGCCAAGAACGGACTAGCCTCGAGACCCAGTACTTC.

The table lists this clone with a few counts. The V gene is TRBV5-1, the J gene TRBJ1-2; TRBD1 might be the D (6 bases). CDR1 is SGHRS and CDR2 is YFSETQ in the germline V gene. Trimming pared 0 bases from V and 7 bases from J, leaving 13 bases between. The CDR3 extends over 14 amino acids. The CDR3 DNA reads TGCGCCAGCAGCTTGGGTACAGGGATAGGTGGCTACACCTTC. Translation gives CASSLGTGIGGYTF.

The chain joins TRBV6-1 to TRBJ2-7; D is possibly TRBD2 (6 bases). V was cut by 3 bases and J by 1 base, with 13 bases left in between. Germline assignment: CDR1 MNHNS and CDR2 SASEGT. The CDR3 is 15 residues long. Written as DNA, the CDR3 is TGTGCCAGCAGTGATTGGGGTGGGGGGTCCTACGAGCAGTACTTC. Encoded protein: CASSDWGGGSYEQYF.

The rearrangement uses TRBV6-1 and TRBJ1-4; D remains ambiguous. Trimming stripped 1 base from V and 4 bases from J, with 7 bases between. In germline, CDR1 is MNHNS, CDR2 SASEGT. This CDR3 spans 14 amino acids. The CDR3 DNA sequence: TGTGCCAGCAGTGAAGTCAGAAGTAATGAAAAACTGTTTTTT. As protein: CASSEVRSNEKLFF.

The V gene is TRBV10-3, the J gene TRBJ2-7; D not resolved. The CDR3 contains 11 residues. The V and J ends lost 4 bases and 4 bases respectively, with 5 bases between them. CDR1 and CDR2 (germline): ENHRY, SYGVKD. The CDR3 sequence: CAISARYEQYF. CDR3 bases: TGTGCCATCAGTGCTCGGTACGAGCAGTACTTC.

The CDR3 is CASSPQGWGGYTF. CDR3 nucleotides: TGTGCCAGCAGCCCACAGGGTTGGGGTGGCTACACCTTC. J is TRBJ1-2 and V is TRBV27, with D perhaps TRBD1 (6 bases). The germline V gene encodes CDR1 MNHEY and CDR2 SMNVEV (reference sequence). Trimming took 6 bases from V and 7 from J, leaving 15 bases between them. CDR3 size: 13 residues.

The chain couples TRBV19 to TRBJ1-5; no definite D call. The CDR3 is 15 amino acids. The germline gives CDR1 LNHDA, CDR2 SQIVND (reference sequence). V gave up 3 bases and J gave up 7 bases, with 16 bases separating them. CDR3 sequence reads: CASSILRGNGQPQHF. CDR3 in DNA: TGTGCCAGTAGTATCTTACGGGGAAATGGACAGCCCCAGCATTTT.

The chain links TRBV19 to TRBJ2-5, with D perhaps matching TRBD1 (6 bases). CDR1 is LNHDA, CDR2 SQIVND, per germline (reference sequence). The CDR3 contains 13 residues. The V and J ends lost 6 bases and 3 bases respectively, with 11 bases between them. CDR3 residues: CASRVSGEETQYF. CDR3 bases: TGTGCCAGTAGGGTCTCAGGGGAAGAGACCCAGTACTTC.

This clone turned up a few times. CDR3 region: CASSFRGLRGNIQYF. CDR3 coding DNA: TGTGCCAGCAGCTTCAGGGGGCTACGGGGGAACATTCAGTACTTC. The chain combines TRBV7-9 with TRBJ2-4; 8 nucleotides match TRBD1. Germline assignment: CDR1 SEHNR and CDR2 FQNEAQ (reference sequence). The CDR3 is made up of 15 amino acids. Losses at the gene ends were 3 bases for V and 7 bases for J; bases not matched to a gene: 8.

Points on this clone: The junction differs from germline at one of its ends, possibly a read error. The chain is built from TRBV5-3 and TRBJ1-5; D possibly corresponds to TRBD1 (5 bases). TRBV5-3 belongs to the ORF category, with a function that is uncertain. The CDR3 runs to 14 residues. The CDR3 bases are TGTGCCAGAAGCCCGGGGAGGGGCAACCAGCCCCAGCATTTT. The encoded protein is CARSPGRGNQPQHF.

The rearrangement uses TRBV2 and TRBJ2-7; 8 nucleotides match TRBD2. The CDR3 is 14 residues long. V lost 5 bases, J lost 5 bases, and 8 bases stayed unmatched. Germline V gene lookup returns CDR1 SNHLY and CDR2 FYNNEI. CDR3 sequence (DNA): TGTGCCAGCAGTAGAGCGGGAGAATCGAACGAGCAGTACTTC. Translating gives CASSRAGESNEQYF.

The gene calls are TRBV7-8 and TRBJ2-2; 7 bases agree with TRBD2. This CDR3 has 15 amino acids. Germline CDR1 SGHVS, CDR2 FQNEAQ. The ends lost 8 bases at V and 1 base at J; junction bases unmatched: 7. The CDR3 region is CASESGTMNTGELFF. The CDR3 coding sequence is TGTGCCAGCGAATCCGGGACTATGAACACCGGGGAGCTGTTTTTT.

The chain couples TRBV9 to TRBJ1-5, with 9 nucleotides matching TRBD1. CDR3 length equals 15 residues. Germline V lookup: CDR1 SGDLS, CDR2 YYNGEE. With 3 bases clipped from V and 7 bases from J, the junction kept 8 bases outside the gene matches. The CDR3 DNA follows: TGTGCCAGCAGCGCCTCAGGGACAGGGAGACAGCCCCAGCATTTT. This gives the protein CASSASGTGRQPQHF.

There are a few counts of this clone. CDR3 protein: CASRAGSLGYTF. The DNA of the CDR3 is TGTGCCAGCAGAGCAGGGTCATTGGGCTACACCTTC. The chain is built from TRBV2 and TRBJ1-2; a possible D gene is TRBD1 (5 bases). The CDR3 is 12 amino acids. The V and J ends lost 6 bases and 8 bases respectively, with 13 bases between them. Germline V CDR1 and CDR2: SNHLY, FYNNEI.

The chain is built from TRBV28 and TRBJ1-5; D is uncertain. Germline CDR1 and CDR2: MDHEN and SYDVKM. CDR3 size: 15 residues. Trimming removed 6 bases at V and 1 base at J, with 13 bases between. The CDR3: CASSFSSRSNQPQHF. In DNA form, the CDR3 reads TGTGCCAGCAGCTTTTCTAGTAGGAGCAATCAGCCCCAGCATTTT.

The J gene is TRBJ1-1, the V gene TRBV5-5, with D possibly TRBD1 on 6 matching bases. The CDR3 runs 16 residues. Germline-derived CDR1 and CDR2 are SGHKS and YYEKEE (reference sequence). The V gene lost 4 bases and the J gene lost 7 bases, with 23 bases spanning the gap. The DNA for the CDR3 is TGTGCCAGCAGCCCGGGTAGGGGGGGCTACAACCTTGAAGCTTTCTTT. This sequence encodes CASSPGRGGYNLEAFF.

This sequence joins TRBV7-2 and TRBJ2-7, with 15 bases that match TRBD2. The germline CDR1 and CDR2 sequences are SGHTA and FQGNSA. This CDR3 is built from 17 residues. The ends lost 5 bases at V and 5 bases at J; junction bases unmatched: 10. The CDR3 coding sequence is TGTGCCAGCAGCCCACGCCAAGGACTAGCGGGAGGGGACGAGCAGTACTTC. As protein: CASSPRQGLAGGDEQYF.

The CDR3 DNA is TGTGCCAGCAGACCAAAGAAGACAAAGTCCTACGAGCAGTACTTC. Translation: CASRPKKTKSYEQYF. V is TRBV2 and J is TRBJ2-7; no clear D gene. The CDR3 runs 15 residues. Trimming removed 6 bases from V and 1 base from J, with 16 bases in between. Germline values: CDR1 SNHLY, CDR2 FYNNEI.

The CDR3 nucleotides read TGTGCCAGCAGCTCAAAGACAGGGGCAGGGGAAAAACTGTTTTTT. Residues: CASSSKTGAGEKLFF. This sequence joins TRBV7-3 and TRBJ1-4; 8 bases line up with TRBD1. Germline CDR1 SGHTA, CDR2 FQGTGA. V dropped 4 bases and J dropped 8; count of bases not matched to a gene: 9. The length of the CDR3 is 15 residues.

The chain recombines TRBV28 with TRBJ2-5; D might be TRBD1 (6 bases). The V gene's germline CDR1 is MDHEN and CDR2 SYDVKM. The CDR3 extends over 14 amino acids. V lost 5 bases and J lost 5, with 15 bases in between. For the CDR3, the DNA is TGTGCCAGCAGTGGACAGACGAACCTCGAGACCCAGTACTTC. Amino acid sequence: CASSGQTNLETQYF. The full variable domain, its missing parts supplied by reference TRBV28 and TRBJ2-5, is DVKVTQSSRYLVKRTGEKVFLECVQDMDHENMFWYRQDPGLGLRLIYFSYDVKMKEKGDIPEGYSVSREKKERFSLILESASTNQTSMYLCASSGQTNLETQYFGPGTRLLVL.

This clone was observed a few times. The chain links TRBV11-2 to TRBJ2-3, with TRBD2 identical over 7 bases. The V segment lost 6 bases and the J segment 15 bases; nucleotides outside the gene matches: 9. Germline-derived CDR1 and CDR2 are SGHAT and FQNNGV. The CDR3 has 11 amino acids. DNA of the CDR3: TGTGCCAGCAGTTATCCGGGACTAACTTATTTT. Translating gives CASSYPGLTYF. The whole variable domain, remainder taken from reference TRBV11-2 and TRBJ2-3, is EAGVAQSPRYKIIEKRQSVAFWCNPISGHATLYWYQQILGQGPKLLIQFQNNGVVDDSQLPKDRFSAERLKGVDSTLKIQPAKLEDSAVYLCASSYPGLTYFGPGTRLTVL.

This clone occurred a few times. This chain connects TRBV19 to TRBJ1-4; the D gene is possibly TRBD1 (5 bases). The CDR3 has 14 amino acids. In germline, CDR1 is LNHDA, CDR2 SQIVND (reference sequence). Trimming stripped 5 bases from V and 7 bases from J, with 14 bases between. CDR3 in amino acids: CASSEQGFAEKLFF. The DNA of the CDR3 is TGTGCCAGTAGTGAGCAGGGATTTGCTGAAAAACTGTTTTTT.

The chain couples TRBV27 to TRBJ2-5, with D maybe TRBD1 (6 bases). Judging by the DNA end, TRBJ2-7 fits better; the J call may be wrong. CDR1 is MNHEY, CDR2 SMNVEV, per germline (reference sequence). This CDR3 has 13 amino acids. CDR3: CAISPTGAYEQYF. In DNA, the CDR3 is TGTGCCATCAGCCCGACAGGAGCCTACGAGCAGTACTTC.

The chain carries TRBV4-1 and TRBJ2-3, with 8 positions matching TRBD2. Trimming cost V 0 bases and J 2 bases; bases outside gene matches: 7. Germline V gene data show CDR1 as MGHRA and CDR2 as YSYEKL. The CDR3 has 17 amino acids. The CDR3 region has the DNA TGCGCCAGCAGCCAAGAACCCCGGGGGGGTTCCACAGATACGCAGTATTTT. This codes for CASSQEPRGGSTDTQYF.